The rows below give T cell receptor beta chains drawn from one sample of a study of blood T cell repertoires in COVID-19. Sequencing used immunoSEQ multiplex PCR; TCRdb keeps in-frame clones, though not all of them. The sample has approximately 210,000 clones, more than 70% seen once. Source material: peripheral blood. Receptors originate from a woman aged 50 to 65 with acute or convalescent COVID-19. Both conserved end residues are trimmed from each CDR3. Each record gives: CDR3 protein, J gene, CDR3 length, D gene, V gene. A D gene is named only where the DNA matches it firmly.

SAGSSYEQY	TRBJ2-7	9	.	TRBV20-1
ATSGQTKIGRETQY	TRBJ2-5	14	.	TRBV23-1
SDPTPGLGAYEQY	TRBJ2-7	13	.	TRBV29-1
ASSLGPSPTDTQY	TRBJ2-3	13	.	TRBV5-8
ASSNILAGTGQQSPYGYT	TRBJ1-2	18	TRBD1	TRBV6-6
AWSMRTEAF	TRBJ1-1	9	.	TRBV30
SVEDQGRVDYGYT	TRBJ1-2	13	.	TRBV29-1
ASSPRPGAYNEQF	TRBJ2-1	13	.	TRBV4-2
ASSKQISTYEQY	TRBJ2-7	12	.	TRBV2
ASRPTGTNVLT	TRBJ2-6	11	.	TRBV19
ASSDPHRTTTNEKLF	TRBJ1-4	15	.	TRBV6-2/TRBV6-3
ASSLSQGITEAF	TRBJ1-1	12	.	TRBV18
ASSLQGLGETQY	TRBJ2-5	12	.	TRBV13
ASSHETTGANTEAF	TRBJ1-1	14	TRBD1	TRBV16
ASDPGLAGRRDTQY	TRBJ2-3	14	TRBD2	TRBV10-3
ASSESRRGSITDEQF	TRBJ2-1	15	.	TRBV6-1
ASGASLANYGYT	TRBJ1-2	12	.	TRBV2
ASSLAGRSTGELF	TRBJ2-2	13	TRBD2	TRBV28
ASSLAAGDLNEQY	TRBJ2-7	13	.	TRBV7-2
AISESGGRTGELF	TRBJ2-2	13	.	TRBV10-3